This T cell receptor beta chain was retrieved from a study of a mutant IDH1 vaccine in newly diagnosed glioma. Study-level background: The treated group averaged about 41 years old and was about 62% male, about 38% female. Patients arrived already treated with radiotherapy, temozolomide, or both, most having had both. Study-wide findings and caveats: Pseudoprogression appeared independent of alterations in top peripheral clonotypes.

As to time point: baseline, week 1 (first vaccination visit). Treatment here: pre-vaccination baseline after standard-of-care therapy. J was trimmed by 8 bases and V by 6 bases; bases with no gene match: 7. CDR1 and CDR2 (germline): MNHNY, SVGAGI (reference sequence). CDR3 length equals 14 residues. Produced via immunoSEQ multiplex PCR; TCRdb's table is partial and in-frame only. This table holds 15,000 to 20,000 clones, around 95% found once. Details on this clone: Antigen: not known.

The material sequenced was peripheral blood mononuclear cells (PBMCs), taken from a glioma patient treated with radiotherapy, temozolomide or both. This TCR was sampled from a woman younger than 35 with glioma. Some clones in this sample may be carry-over from other donors' samples. The gene calls are TRBV6-6 and TRBJ1-4; TRBD1 matches 9 bases. The CDR3, as DNA: TGTGCCAGCAGACCTCGACAGGGGGAAGAAAAACTGTTTTTT. Translation gives CASRPRQGEEKLFF.